Below, one T cell receptor (beta chain) is given with its context. What it binds is unknown. These data come from a study of OX40 agonist ivuxolimab in advanced cancers. Study details: Ivuxolimab, an agonistic anti-OX40 (CD134) antibody, was given to patients.

It was autoimmune disease history or systemic immunosuppression that excluded patients. Blood sampling took place at baseline, cycle 4 day 1, and cycle 7 day 1. This CDR3 is 15 amino acids long. Germline V gene data show CDR1 as LGHNA and CDR2 as YSLEER. V gave up 0 bases and J gave up 1 base, with 9 bases separating them. Notes on the study in general: Compared with CD4+, CD8+ T cells on average had more expanded clones.

Here immunoSEQ multiplex PCR was the method, and the copy in TCRdb shows in-frame clones only, minus some. The sample records tens of thousands of clones, around 83% being singletons. This TCR was sampled from an adult with an advanced solid tumor such as melanoma, head and neck, liver or kidney cancer. This specimen consisted of CD4+ or CD8+ T cells sorted from blood, obtained in a trial of the OX40 agonist ivuxolimab. J is TRBJ1-1 and V is TRBV4-3, with a possible D match to TRBD1 (5 bases). The CDR3 region is CASSQDRDTNTEAFF. CDR3 sequence (DNA): TGCGCCAGCAGCCAAGACAGGGATACGAACACTGAAGCTTTCTTT.